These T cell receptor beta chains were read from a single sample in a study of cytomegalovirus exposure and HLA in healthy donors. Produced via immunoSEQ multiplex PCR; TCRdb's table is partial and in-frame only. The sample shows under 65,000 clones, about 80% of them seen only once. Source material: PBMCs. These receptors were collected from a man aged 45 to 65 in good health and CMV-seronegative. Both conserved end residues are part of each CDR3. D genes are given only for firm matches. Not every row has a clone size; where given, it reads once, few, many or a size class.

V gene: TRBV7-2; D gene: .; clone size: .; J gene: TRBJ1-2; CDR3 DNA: TGTGCCAGCAGCTTGGGCGGAGGGTCTGGCTACACCTTC; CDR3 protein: CASSLGGGSGYTF
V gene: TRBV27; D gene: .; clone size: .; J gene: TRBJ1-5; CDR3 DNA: TGTGCCAGCAGAGGGGCGGGAGGCAATCAGCCCCAGCATTTT; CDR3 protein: CASRGAGGNQPQHF
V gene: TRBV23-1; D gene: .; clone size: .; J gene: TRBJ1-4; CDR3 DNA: TGCGCCAGCATATACTTACTCCGGGGAGTCGGTGAAAAACTGTTTTTT; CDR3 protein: CASIYLLRGVGEKLFF
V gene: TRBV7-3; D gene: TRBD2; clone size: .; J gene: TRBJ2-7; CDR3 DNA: TGTGCCAGCAGCTTAGACGGGGGGGAATCCTACGAGCAGTACTTC; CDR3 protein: CASSLDGGESYEQYF
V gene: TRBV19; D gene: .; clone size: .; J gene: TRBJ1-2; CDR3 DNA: TGTGCCAGTACCCAGGGCGATTTTGCTAACTATGGCTACACCTTC; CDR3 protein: CASTQGDFANYGYTF
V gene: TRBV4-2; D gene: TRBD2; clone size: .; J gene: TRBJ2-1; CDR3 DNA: TGTGCCAGCAGCCAAGATCGGGCTAGCGGAACTTACAATGAGCAGTTCTTC; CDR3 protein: CASSQDRASGTYNEQFF
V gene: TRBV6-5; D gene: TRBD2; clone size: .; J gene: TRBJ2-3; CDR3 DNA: TGTGCCAGCAGCCCTATCGCGGGGGGTCCTGATACGCAGTATTTT; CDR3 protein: CASSPIAGGPDTQYF
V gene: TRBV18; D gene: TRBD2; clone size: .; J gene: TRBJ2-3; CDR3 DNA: TGTGCCAGCTCACCACTCACCTCGGGACTAGCGGGGGGGCGAGATACGCAGTATTTT; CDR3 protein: CASSPLTSGLAGGRDTQYF
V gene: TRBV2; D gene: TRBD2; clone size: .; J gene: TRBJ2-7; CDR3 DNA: TGTGCCAGCAGTGCTGTTAGCGGGACCCGCTACGAGCAGTACTTC; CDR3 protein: CASSAVSGTRYEQYF
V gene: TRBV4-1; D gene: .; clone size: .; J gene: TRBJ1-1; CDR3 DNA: TGCGCCAGCAGCCACCACAAAGGAGAACGGACTGAAGCTTTCTTT; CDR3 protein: CASSHHKGERTEAFF
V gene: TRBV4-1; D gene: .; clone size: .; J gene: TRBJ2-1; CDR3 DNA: TGCGCCAGCAGCCAAGACTACCCCTCCTACAATGAGCAGTTCTTC; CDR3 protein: CASSQDYPSYNEQFF
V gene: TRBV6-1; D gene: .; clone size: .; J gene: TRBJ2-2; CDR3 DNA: TGTGCCAGCAGTGAACAAGGGGACACCGGGGAGCTGTTTTTT; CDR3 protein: CASSEQGDTGELFF
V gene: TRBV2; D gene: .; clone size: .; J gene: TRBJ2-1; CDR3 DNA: TGTGCCAGCAGTGAATTCTCCGGCTCCTACAATGAGCAGTTCTTC; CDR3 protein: CASSEFSGSYNEQFF
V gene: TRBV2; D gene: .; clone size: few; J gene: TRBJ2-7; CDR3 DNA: TGTGCCAGCAGCGAGGTTCCTTCATCCTCCTACGAGCAGTACTTC; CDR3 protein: CASSEVPSSSYEQYF
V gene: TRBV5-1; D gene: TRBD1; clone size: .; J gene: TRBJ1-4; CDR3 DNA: TGCGCCAGCCCGGACAGGGGTAATGAAAAACTGTTTTTT; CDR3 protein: CASPDRGNEKLFF
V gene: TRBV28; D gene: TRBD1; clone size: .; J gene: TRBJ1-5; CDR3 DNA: TGTGCCAGCAGTTTAGGGACAGGGGAGGCTCAGCCCCAGCATTTT; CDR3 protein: CASSLGTGEAQPQHF
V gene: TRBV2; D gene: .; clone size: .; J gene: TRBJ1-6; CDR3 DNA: TGTGCCAGCAGAAACAGCAGCTCTGACCCACCCCTCCACTTT; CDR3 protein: CASRNSSSDPPLHF
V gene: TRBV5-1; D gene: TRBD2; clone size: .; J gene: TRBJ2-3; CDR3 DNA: TGCGCCACCGGGACTAGCGGGGATAGCACAGATACGCAGTATTTT; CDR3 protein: CATGTSGDSTDTQYF
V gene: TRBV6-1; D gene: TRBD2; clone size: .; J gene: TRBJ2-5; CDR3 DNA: TGTGCCAGCAGTGACCCTCGCCTAGCGGGGGGGGTGACCCAGTACTTC; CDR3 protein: CASSDPRLAGGVTQYF
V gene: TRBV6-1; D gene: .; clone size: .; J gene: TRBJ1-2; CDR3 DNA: TGTGCCAGCAGTGAAGCGCAAGCCGGGGGGCTCGGCTATGGCTACACCTTC; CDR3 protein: CASSEAQAGGLGYGYTF
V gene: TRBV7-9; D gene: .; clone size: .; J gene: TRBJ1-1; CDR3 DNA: TGTGCCAGCCGCGCCGTCAAGACAGAGAACACTGAAGCTTTCTTT; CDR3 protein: CASRAVKTENTEAFF
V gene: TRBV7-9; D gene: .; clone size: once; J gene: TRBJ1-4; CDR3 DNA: TGTGCCAGCAGCCCGTGGCGGGACGCTTGGGATGAAAAACTGTTTTTT; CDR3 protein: CASSPWRDAWDEKLFF
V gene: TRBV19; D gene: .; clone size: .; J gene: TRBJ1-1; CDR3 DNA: TGTGCCAGTAAGGGCAGGGCCCTGAACACTGAAGCTTTCTTT; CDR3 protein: CASKGRALNTEAFF
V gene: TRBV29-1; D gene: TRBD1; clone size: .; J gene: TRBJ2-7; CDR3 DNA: TGCAGCGTTGAAGGGAACAGGGGGCGGTGGGAGCAGTACTTC; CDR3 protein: CSVEGNRGRWEQYF
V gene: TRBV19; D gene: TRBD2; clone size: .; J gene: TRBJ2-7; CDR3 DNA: TGTGCCAGCACTCGTAAAGCGGGGGAACACGAGCAGTACTTC; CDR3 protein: CASTRKAGEHEQYF
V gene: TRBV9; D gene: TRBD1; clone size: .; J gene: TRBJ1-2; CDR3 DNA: TGTACCAGCAGCGTACAGGGGGCAAGTGGCTACACCTTC; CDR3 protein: CTSSVQGASGYTF
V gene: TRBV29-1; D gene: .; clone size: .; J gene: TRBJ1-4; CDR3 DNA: TGCAGCGTTGCCGAGACGGGCCGGACAGATGAAAAACTGTTTTTT; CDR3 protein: CSVAETGRTDEKLFF
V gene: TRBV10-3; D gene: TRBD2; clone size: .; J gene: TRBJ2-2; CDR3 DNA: TGTGCCATCAGTGCGGGACTAGCGAAGTCCGGGGAGCTGTTTTTT; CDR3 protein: CAISAGLAKSGELFF
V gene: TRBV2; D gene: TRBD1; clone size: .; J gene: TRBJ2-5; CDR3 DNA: TGTGCCAGCAGGGGACAGATTCTGAACCAAGAGACCCAGTACTTC; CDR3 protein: CASRGQILNQETQYF
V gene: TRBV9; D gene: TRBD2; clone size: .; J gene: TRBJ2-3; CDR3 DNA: TGTGCCAGCAGCGTAGGAGCTAGCGGTAGCACAGATACGCAGTATTTT; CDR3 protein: CASSVGASGSTDTQYF
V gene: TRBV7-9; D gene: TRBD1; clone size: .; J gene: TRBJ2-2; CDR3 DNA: TGTGCCAGCAGTCCATTGGGGACAGGGATGACCGGGGAGCTGTTTTTT; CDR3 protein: CASSPLGTGMTGELFF
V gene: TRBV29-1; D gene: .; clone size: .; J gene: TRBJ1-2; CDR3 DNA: TGCAGCGTTGAAGTGGGGCGGGAAGGCTACACCTTC; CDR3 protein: CSVEVGREGYTF
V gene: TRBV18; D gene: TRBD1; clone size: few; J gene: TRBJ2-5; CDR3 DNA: TGTGCCAGCTCACCACTCGGACAGGTCGGGTTAGGGGAGACCCAGTACTTC; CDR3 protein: CASSPLGQVGLGETQYF
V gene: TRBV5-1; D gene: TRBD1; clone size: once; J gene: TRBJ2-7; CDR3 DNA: TGCGCCAGCAGCCCAAAGACAGGGGCCATCAACGAGCAGTACTTC; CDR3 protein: CASSPKTGAINEQYF
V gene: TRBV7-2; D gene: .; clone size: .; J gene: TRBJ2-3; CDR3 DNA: TGTGCCAGCAGCCCCGATAAGGGGGGGCGGGATACGCAGTATTTT; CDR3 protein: CASSPDKGGRDTQYF
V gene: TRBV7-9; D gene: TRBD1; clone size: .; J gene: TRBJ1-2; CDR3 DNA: TGTGCCAGCAGCTCCTTACAGGGGGCTAACTATGGCTACACCTTC; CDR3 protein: CASSSLQGANYGYTF
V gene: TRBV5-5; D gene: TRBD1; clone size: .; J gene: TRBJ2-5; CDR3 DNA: TGTGCCAGCAGTTTCGACAGGGGCGGAGAGACCCAGTACTTC; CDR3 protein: CASSFDRGGETQYF
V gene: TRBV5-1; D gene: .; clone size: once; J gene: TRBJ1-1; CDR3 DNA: TGCGCCAGCAGCTTAACGGGTTCCGGGAACACTGAAGCTTTCTTT; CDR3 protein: CASSLTGSGNTEAFF
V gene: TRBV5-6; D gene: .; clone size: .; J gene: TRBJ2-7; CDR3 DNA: TGTGCCAGCAGCTTGGTAGAGGGTACCTACGAGCAGTACTTC; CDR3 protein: CASSLVEGTYEQYF
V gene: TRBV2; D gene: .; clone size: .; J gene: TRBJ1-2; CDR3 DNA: TGTGCCAGCGAGGGCAGGCCGGACTATGGCTACACCTTC; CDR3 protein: CASEGRPDYGYTF
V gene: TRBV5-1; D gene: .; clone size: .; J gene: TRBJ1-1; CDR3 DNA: TGCGCCAGCAGTATAGTCCCAGGGGATTCGACTGAAGCTTTCTTT; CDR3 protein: CASSIVPGDSTEAFF
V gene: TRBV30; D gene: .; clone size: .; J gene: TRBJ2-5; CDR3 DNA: TGTGCCTGGAGTGTACAAGAGGGTTGGACCCAGTACTTC; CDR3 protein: CAWSVQEGWTQYF
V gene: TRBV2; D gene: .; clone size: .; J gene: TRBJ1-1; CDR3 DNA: TGTGCCAGCAGTGATTGGGGCATGAACACTGAAGCTTTCTTT; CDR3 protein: CASSDWGMNTEAFF
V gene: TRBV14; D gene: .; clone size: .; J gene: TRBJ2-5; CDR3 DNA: TGTGCCAGCAGCCAAGCACCGGGATACCAAGAGACCCAGTACTTC; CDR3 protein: CASSQAPGYQETQYF
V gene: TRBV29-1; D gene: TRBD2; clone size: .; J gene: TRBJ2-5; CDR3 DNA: TGCAGCGTCTGCCTTTGGACTAGCGGGGGGCTGGGAAGAGGAGAGACCCAGTACTTC; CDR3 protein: CSVCLWTSGGLGRGETQYF